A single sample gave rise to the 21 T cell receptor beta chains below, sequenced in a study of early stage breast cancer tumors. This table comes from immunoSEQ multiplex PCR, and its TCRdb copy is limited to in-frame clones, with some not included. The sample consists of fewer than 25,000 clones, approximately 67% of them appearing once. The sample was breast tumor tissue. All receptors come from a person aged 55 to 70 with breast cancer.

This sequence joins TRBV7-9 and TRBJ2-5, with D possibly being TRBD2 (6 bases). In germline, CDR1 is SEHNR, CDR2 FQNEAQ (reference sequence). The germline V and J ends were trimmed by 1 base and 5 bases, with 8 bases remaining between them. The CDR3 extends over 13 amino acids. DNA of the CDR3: TGTGCCAGCAGCTTAGGAGGAGGGGAGACCCAGTACTTC. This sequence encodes CASSLGGGETQYF. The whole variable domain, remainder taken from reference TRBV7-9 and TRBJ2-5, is DTGVSQNPRHKITKRGQNVTFRCDPISEHNRLYWYRQTLGQGPEFLTYFQNEAQLEKSRLLSDRFSAERPKGSFSTLEIQRTEQGDSAMYLCASSLGGGETQYFGPGTRLLVL.

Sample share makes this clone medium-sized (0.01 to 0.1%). The CDR3 sequence: CASSPDLGTQYF. CDR3 DNA: TGTGCCAGCAGCCCTGACCTGGGCACGCAGTATTTT. V and J are TRBV7-9 and TRBJ2-3; no definite D call. CDR3 size: 12 residues. Trimming removed 5 bases at V and 9 bases at J, with 12 bases between. Germline V gives CDR1 SEHNR, CDR2 FQNEAQ (reference sequence).

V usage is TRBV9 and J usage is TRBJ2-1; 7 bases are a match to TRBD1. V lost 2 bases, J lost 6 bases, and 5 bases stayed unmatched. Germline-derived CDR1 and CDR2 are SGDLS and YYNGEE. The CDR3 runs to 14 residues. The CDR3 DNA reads TGTGCCAGCAGCGTCGAGGGGGCGCGCAATGAGCAGTTCTTC. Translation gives CASSVEGARNEQFF.

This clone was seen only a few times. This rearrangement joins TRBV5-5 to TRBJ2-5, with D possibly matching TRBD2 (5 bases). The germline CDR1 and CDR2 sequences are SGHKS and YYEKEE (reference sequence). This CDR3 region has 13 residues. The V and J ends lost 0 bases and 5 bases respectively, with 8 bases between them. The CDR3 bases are TGTGCCAGCAGCTTGGCACTAGGGGAGACCCAGTACTTC. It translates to CASSLALGETQYF. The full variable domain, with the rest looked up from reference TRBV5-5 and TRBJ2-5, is DAGVTQSPTHLIKTRGQQVTLRCSPISGHKSVSWYQQVLGQGPQFIFQYYEKEERGRGNFPDRFSARQFPNYSSELNVNALLLGDSALYLCASSLALGETQYFGPGTRLLVL.

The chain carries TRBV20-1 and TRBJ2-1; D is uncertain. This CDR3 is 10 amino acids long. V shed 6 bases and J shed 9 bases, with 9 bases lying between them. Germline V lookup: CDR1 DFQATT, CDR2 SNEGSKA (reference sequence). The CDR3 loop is CSALFVEQFF. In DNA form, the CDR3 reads TGCAGTGCCCTCTTTGTTGAGCAGTTCTTC.

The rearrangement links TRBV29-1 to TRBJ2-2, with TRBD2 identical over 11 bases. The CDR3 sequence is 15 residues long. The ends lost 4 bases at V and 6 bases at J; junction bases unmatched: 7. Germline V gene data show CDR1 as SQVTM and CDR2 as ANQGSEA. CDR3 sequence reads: CSVGTLAGEAGELFF. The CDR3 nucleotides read TGCAGCGTTGGCACACTAGCGGGAGAAGCCGGGGAGCTGTTTTTT.

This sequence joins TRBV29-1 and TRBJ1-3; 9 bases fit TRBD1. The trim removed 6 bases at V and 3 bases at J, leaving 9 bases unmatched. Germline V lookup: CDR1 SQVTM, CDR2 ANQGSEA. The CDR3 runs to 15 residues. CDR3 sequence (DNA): TGCAGCGTCGGGTTTGGGACAGGGTATGGAAACACCATATATTTT. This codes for CSVGFGTGYGNTIYF.

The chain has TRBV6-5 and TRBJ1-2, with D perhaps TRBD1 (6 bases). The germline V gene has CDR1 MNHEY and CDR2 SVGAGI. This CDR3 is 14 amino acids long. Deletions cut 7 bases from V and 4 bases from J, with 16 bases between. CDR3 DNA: TGTGCCAGCACCCGGTTGGAACAGGGCTATGGCTACACCTTC. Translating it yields CASTRLEQGYGYTF.

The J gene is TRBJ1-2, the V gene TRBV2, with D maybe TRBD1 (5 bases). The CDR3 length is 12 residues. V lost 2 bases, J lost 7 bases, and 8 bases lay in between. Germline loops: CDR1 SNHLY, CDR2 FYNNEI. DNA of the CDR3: TGTGCCAGCAGTGAACGGGGGTTTGGCTACACCTTC. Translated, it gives CASSERGFGYTF.

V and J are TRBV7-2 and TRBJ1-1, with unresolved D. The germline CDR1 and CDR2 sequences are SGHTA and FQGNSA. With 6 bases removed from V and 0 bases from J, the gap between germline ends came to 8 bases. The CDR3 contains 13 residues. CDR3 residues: CASSPSVNTEAFF. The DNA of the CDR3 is TGTGCCAGCAGTCCATCAGTGAACACTGAAGCTTTCTTT.

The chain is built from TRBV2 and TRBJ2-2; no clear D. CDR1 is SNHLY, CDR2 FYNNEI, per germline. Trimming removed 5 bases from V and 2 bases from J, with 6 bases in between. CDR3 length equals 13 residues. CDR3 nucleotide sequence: TGTGCCAGCAGTTCAGTAAACACCGGGGAGCTGTTTTTT. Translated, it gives CASSSVNTGELFF.

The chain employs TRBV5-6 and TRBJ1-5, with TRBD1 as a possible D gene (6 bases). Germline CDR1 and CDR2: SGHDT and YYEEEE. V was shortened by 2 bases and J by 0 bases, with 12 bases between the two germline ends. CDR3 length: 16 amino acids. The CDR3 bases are TGTGCCAGCAGCTTCCAGGGGCGTTATAGCAATCAGCCCCAGCATTTT. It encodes CASSFQGRYSNQPQHF.

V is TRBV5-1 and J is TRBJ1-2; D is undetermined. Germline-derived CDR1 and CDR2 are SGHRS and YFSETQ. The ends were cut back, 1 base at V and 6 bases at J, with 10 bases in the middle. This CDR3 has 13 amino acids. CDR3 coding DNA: TGCGCCAGCAGCTTGATAGCGTTCAATGGCTACACCTTC. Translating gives CASSLIAFNGYTF.

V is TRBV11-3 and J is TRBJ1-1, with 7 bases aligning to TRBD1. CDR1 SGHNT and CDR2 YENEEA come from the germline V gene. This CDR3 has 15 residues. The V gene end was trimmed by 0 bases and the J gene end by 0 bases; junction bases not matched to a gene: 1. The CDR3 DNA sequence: TGTGCCAGCAGCTTAGAAGGACAGGTGAACACTGAAGCTTTCTTT. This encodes CASSLEGQVNTEAFF.

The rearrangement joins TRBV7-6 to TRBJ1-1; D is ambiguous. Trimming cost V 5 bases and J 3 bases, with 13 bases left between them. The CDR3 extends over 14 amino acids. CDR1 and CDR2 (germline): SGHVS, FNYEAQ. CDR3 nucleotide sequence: TGTGCCAGCAGCAAAGCTCCCGGGGACACTGAAGCTTTCTTT. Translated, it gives CASSKAPGDTEAFF.

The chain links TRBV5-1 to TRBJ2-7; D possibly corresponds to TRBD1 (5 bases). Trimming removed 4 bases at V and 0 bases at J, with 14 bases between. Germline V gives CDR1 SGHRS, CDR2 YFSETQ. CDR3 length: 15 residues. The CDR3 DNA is TGCGCCAGCAGCACAGGTGGCAGTTTCTCCTACGAGCAGTACTTC. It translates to CASSTGGSFSYEQYF.

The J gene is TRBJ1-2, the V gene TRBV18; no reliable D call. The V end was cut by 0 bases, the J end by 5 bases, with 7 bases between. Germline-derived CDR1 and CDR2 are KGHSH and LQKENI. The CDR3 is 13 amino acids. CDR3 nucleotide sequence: TGTGCCAGCTCACCACCAGCGGGATATGGCTACACCTTC. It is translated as CASSPPAGYGYTF.

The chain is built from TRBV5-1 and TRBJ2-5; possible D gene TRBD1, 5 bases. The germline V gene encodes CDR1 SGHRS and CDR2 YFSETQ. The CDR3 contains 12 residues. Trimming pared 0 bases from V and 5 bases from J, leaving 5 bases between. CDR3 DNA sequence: TGCGCCAGCAGCTTGGACAGGGAGACCCAGTACTTC. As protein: CASSLDRETQYF.

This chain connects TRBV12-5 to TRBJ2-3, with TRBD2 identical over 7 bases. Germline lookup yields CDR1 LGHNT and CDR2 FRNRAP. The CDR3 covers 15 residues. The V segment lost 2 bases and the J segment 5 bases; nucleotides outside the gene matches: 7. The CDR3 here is CASGLRLADIDTQYF. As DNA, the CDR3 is TGTGCTAGTGGTTTGAGGCTAGCGGATATAGATACGCAGTATTTT.

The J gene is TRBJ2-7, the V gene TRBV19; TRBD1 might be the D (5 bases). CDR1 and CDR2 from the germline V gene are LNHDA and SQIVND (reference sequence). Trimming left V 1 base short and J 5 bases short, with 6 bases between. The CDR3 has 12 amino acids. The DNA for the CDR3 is TGTGCCAGTAGTATAGGCAGGGACGAGCAGTACTTC. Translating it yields CASSIGRDEQYF.

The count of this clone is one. The CDR3 DNA reads TGTGCCAGTAGTATCAAAGGGGGCGCGGGCTCTGGAAACACCATATATTTT. Translation gives CASSIKGGAGSGNTIYF. This rearrangement joins TRBV19 to TRBJ1-3, with 7 bases identical to TRBD1. The CDR3 runs to 17 residues. Germline V lookup: CDR1 LNHDA, CDR2 SQIVND (reference sequence). The trim removed 3 bases at V and 0 bases at J, leaving 8 bases unmatched.